This TCR beta chain emerged from a study of human versus mouse CDR3 diversity and MHC coevolution. Method: immunoSEQ multiplex PCR; TCRdb's copy keeps in-frame clones and lacks some. This table has about 73,000 clones, roughly 90% appearing once. Germline V lookup: CDR1 LNHDA, CDR2 SQIVND (reference sequence). V lost 0 bases and J lost 0, with 12 bases in between. The CDR3 has 17 residues. This sequence joins TRBV19 and TRBJ2-1; perhaps TRBD2 as D (5 bases). This receptor was identified in a person between 25 and 75 years old in good health. The specimen sequenced was naive CD4+ T cells from blood. Subset in this sample: CD45RO-negative CD62L-positive naive CD4 T cells. The CDR3 loop is CASSIDLTGSSYNEQFF. The CDR3 DNA reads TGTGCCAGTAGTATAGATCTTACTGGGAGCTCCTACAATGAGCAGTTCTTC.